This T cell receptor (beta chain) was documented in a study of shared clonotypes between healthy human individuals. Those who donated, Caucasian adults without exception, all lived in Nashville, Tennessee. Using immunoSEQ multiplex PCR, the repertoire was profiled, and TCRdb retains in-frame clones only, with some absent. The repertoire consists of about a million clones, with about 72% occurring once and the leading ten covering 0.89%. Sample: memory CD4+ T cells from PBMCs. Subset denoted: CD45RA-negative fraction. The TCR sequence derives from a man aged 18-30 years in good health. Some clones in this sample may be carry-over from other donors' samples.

The CDR3 DNA reads as TGCGCCAGCAGCCGCGATAATCTAGCGGGCGACTACGAGCAGTACTTC. It translates to CASSRDNLAGDYEQYF. The V and J genes are TRBV4-1 and TRBJ2-5; 8 nucleotides match TRBD2. The assigned J gene may be wrong: the sequence end matches TRBJ2-7 better. This CDR3 is built from 16 residues. CDR1 MGHRA and CDR2 YSYEKL come from the germline V gene.